The present TCR beta chain was sequenced within a study of shared clonotypes between healthy human individuals. Study-level information: Researchers drew samples from a couple of women and a few men aged 18 to 49. Per donor, CD8 memory used one plate, CD8 naive used two, CD4 memory used three and CD4 naive used three.

Only one count was recorded for this clone. The junction departs from germline at one end; a sequencing error may be responsible. It was around 220 ng DNA, about 30,000 T cell genomes, that sorted-subset replicate PCRs used. Data came from immunoSEQ multiplex PCR; TCRdb stores just in-frame clones and leaves some out. This table has roughly 1.5 million clones, 98% appearing once. CD4+ cells yielded CD45RA+ naive and CD45RA-negative memory subsets. The germline gives CDR1 SSHAT, CDR2 FNYEAQ (reference sequence). The CDR3 loop spans 18 amino acids. The sequence derives from a man aged 25 to 40 in good health. Sequenced: naive CD4+ T cells sorted from blood. Subset in this sample: CD45RA+ positively selected. The chain couples TRBV7-7 to TRBJ2-2; 12 bases are shared with TRBD2. The CDR3 protein is CASSLDIPGLAGTGELFF. The CDR3 nucleotides are TGTGCTAGCAGCTTAGATATCCCGGGACTAGCGGGCACCGGGGAGCTGTTTTTT.